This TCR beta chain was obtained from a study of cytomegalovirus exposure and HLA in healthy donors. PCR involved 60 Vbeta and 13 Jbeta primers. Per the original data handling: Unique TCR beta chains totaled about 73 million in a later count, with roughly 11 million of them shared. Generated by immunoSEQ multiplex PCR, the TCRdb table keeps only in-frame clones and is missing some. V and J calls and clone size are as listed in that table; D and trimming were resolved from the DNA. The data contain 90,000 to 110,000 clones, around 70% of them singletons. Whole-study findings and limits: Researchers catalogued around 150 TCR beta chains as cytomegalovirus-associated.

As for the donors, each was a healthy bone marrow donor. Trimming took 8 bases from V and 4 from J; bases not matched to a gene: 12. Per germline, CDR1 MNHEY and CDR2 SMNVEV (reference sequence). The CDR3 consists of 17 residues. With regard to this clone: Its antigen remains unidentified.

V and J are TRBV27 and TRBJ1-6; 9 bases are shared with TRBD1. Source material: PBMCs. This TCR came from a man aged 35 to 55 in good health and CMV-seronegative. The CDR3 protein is CASGTGSNLDYNSPLHF. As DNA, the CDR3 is TGTGCCAGCGGGACAGGGAGCAATCTTGATTATAATTCACCCCTCCACTTT.